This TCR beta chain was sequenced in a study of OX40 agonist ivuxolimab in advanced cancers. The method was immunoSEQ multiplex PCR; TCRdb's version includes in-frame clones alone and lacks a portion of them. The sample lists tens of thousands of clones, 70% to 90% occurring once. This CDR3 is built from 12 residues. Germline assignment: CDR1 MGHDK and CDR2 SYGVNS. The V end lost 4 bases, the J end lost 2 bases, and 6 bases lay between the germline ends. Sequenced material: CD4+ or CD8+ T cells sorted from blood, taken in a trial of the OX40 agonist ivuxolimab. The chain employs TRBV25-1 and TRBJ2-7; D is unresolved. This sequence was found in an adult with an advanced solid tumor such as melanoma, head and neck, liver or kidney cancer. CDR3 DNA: TGTGCCAGCAGTGGACTTACCTACGAGCAGTACTTC. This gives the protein CASSGLTYEQYF.